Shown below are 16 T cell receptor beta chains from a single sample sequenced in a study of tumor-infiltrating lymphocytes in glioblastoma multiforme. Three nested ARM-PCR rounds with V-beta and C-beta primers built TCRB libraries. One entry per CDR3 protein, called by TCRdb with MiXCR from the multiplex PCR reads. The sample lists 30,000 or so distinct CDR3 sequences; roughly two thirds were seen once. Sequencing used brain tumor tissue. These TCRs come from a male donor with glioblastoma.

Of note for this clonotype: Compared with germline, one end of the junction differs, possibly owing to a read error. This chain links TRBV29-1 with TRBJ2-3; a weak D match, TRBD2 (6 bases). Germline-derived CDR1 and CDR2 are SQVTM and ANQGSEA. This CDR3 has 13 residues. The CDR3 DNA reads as TGCAACGTTGAATCTAGGAGGGGAGATATGCAGTATTTT. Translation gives CNVESRRGDMQYF.

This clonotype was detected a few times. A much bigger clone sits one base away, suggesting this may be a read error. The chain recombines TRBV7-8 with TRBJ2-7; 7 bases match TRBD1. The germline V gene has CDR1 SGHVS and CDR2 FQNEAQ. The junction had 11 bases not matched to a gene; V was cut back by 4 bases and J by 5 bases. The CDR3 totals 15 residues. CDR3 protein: CASSSTPGQSNEQYF. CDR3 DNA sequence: TGTGCCAGCAGCTCGACTCCGGGACAGAGCAACGAGCAGTACTTC.

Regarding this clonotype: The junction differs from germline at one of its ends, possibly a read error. DNA for the CDR3: TGTGCCAGCAGCTCGACAACCGGGAGAATTCCAATGGGGCTCAATGAGCCGTTCTTC. Amino acid sequence: CASSSTTGRIPMGLNEPFF. The chain has TRBV7-9 and TRBJ2-1, with a possible D match to TRBD2 (6 bases). This CDR3 comprises 19 residues. Per germline, CDR1 SEHNR and CDR2 FQNEAQ (reference sequence).

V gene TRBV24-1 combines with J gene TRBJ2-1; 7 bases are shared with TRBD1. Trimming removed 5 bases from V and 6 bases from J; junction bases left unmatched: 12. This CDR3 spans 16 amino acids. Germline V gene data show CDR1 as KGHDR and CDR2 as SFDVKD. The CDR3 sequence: CATSGIRDSPSNEQFF. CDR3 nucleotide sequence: TGTGCCACCAGTGGGATACGGGACAGCCCGTCCAATGAGCAGTTCTTC.

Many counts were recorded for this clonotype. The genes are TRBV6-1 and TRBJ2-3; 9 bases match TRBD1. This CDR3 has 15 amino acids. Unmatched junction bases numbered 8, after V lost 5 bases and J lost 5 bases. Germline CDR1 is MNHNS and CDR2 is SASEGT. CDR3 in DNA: TGTGCCAGCAGTAATTGGGACAGGGAGGAAGATACGCAGTATTTT. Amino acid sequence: CASSNWDREEDTQYF.

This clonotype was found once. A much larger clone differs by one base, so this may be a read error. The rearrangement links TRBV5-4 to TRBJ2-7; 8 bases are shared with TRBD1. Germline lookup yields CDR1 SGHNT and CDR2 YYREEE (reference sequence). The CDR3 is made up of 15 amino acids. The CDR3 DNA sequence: TGTGCCAGCAGCTGGGGACAGGCTGTCCCCTACGAGCGGTACTTC. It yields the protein CASSWGQAVPYERYF.

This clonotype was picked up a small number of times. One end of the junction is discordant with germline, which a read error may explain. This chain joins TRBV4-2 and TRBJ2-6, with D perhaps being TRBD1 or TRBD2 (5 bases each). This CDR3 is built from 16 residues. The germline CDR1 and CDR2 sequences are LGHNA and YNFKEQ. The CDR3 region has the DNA TGTGCCAGCAGCCAAGATGTCAGTGCCGGGGCCAACGTCCTGGCTTTC. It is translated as CASSQDVSAGANVLAF.

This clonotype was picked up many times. The CDR3 DNA sequence: TGTGCCAGCAGTTTTGTTGGGGCTGGAAACACCATATATTTT. Its protein product is CASSFVGAGNTIYF. This chain joins TRBV28 and TRBJ1-3; no clear D. Trimming stripped 3 bases from V and 2 bases from J, with 8 bases between. The CDR3 is 14 amino acids. From germline, CDR1 is MDHEN and CDR2 SYDVKM.

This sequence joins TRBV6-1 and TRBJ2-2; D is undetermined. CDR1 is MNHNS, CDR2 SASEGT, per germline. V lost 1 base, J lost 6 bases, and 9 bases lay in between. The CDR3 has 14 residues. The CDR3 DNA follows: TGTGCCAGCAGTGAAGGTTGGGGTCCCGGGGAGCTGTTTTTT. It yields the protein CASSEGWGPGELFF.

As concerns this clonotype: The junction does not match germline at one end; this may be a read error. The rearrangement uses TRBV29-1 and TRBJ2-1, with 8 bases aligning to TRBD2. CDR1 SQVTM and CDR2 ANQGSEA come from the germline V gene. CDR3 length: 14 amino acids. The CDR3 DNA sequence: TGCATCGTTCGGACTAGCTGGAGAACCAATGAGCAGTTCTTC. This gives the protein CIVRTSWRTNEQFF.

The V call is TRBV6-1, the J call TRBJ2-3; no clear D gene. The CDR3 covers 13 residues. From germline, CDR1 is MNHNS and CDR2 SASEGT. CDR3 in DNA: TGTGTCACCTCTCAGAGGCCCGCAGATACGCAGTATTTT. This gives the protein CVTSQRPADTQYF.

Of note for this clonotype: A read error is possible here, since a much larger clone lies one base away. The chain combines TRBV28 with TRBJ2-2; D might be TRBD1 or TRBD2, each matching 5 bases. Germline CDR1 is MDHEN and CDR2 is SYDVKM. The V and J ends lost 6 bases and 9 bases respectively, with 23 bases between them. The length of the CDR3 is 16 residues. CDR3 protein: CASSRQGQSGTWELFF. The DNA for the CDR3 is TGTGCCAGCAGCCGCCAAGGGCAGTCAGGGACCTGGGAGCTGTTTTTT.

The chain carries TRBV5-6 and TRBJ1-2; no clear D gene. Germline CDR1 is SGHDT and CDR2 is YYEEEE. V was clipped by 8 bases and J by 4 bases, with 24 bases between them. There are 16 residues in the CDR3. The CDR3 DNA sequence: TGTGCCAGTAGTTTGGTGGGCAGCATCCGGACCTATGGCTACACCTTC. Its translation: CASSLVGSIRTYGYTF.

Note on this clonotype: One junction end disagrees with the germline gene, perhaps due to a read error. Here the CDR3 reads CASRRGTGELFF. The CDR3 DNA follows: TGTGCCAGCAGGCGGGGCACCGGGGAGCTTTTTTTT. This rearrangement joins TRBV12-3 or TRBV12-4 to TRBJ2-2, with D possibly being TRBD2 (6 bases). The CDR3 length is 12 residues.

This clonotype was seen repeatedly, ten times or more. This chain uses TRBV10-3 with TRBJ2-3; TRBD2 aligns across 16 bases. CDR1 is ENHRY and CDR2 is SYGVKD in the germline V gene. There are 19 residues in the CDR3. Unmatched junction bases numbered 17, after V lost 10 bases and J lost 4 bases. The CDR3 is CATWTAPGLAGGLPDTQYF. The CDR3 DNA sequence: TGTGCCACATGGACTGCGCCGGGACTAGCGGGAGGGCTCCCAGATACGCAGTATTTT.

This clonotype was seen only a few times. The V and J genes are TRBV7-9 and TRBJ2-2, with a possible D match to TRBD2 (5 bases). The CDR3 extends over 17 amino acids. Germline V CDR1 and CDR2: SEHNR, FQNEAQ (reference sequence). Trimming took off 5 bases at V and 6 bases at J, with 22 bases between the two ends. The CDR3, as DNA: TGTGCCAGCAGCCCCGTTACTAGTGGGCGAGGCGCCGGGGAGCTGTTTTTT. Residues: CASSPVTSGRGAGELFF.